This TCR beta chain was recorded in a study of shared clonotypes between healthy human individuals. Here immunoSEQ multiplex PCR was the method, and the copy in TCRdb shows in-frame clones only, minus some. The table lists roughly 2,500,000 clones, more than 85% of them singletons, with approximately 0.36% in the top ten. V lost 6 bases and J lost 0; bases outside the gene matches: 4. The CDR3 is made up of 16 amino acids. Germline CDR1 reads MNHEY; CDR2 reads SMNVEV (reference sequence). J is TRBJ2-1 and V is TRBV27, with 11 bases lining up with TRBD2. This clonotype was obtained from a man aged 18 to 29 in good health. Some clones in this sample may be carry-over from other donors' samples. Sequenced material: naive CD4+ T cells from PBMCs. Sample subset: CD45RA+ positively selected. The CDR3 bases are TGTGCCAGCAGGAGACTAGCGGGGAGCTCCTACAATGAGCAGTTCTTC. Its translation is CASRRLAGSSYNEQFF.